The 29 T cell receptor beta chains listed next were all sequenced from one sample in a study of cytotoxic CD8 clonotypes in ibrutinib-treated CLL. The repertoire was sequenced with immunoSEQ multiplex PCR; TCRdb's copy has only in-frame clones and lacks some. The sample consists of 110,000 to 150,000 clones, more than 85% of them appearing once. This specimen consisted of PBMCs, obtained after 12 months of ibrutinib treatment. Receptor source: a human donor with chronic lymphocytic leukemia.

This sequence joins TRBV7-2 and TRBJ1-5; D is perhaps TRBD1 (5 bases). This CDR3 comprises 16 residues. V was pared by 1 base and J by 5 bases, with 15 bases between. CDR1 SGHTA and CDR2 FQGNSA come from the germline V gene. Here the CDR3 DNA reads TGTGCCAGCAGCTTAGTTGGGGGGGTTGATCATCAGCCCCAGCATTTT. Amino acid sequence: CASSLVGGVDHQPQHF.

J is TRBJ1-5 and V is TRBV10-3; weak D call: TRBD1 (6 bases). Trimming stripped 6 bases from V and 2 bases from J, with 14 bases between. Germline V CDR1 and CDR2: ENHRY, SYGVKD. The CDR3 extends over 15 amino acids. DNA for the CDR3: TGTGCCATCAGCGGCGTGGAGGGGGGCAATCAGCCCCAGCATTTT. Translated: CAISGVEGGNQPQHF.

The chain is built from TRBV7-8 and TRBJ2-1, with 7 positions matching TRBD1. Per germline, CDR1 SGHVS and CDR2 FQNEAQ. Trimming removed 5 bases from V and 7 bases from J; junction bases left unmatched: 8. The CDR3 spans 14 residues. CDR3 sequence (DNA): TGTGCCAGCAGCCCAGACAGGGTTCGGAATGAGCAGTTCTTC. Residues: CASSPDRVRNEQFF.

This chain connects TRBV19 to TRBJ1-5, with D maybe TRBD1 (5 bases). Trimming removed 6 bases from V and 0 bases from J, with 9 bases in between. From germline, CDR1 is LNHDA and CDR2 SQIVND (reference sequence). CDR3 size: 14 residues. The CDR3 sequence is CASRVDSSNQPQHF. CDR3 nucleotides: TGTGCCAGTAGGGTAGACAGTAGCAATCAGCCCCAGCATTTT. The whole variable domain, remainder taken from reference TRBV19 and TRBJ1-5, is DGGITQSPKYLFRKEGQNVTLSCEQNLNHDAMYWYRQDPGQGLRLIYYSQIVNDFQKGDIAEGYSVSREKKESFPLTVTSAQKNPTAFYLCASRVDSSNQPQHFGDGTRLSIL.

The chain is built from TRBV28 and TRBJ2-3, with 9 bases identical to TRBD1. V dropped 8 bases and J dropped 3; count of bases not matched to a gene: 12. This CDR3 contains 16 residues. Germline CDR1 is MDHEN and CDR2 is SYDVKM. CDR3: CASVGLQGAKTDTQYF. The CDR3 DNA follows: TGTGCCAGCGTTGGCCTACAGGGGGCTAAAACAGATACGCAGTATTTT.

The J gene is TRBJ2-1, the V gene TRBV27; TRBD2 might be the D (5 bases). V lost 2 bases and J lost 3, with 8 bases in between. The CDR3 consists of 14 residues. Germline V CDR1 and CDR2: MNHEY, SMNVEV (reference sequence). The CDR3 is CASSLGSGYNEQFF. DNA for the CDR3: TGTGCCAGCAGTTTAGGCAGCGGCTACAATGAGCAGTTCTTC.

The V call is TRBV11-2, the J call TRBJ2-6; either TRBD1 or TRBD2 may supply D (5 bases each). V dropped 2 bases and J dropped 4 bases, with 12 bases sitting between them. Germline V lookup: CDR1 SGHAT, CDR2 FQNNGV. CDR3 size: 16 residues. Here the CDR3 reads CASSLSLGAGANVLTF. CDR3 sequence (DNA): TGTGCCAGCAGCTTATCCCTCGGGGCCGGGGCCAACGTCCTGACTTTC.

The chain is built from TRBV7-9 and TRBJ2-1; either TRBD1 or TRBD2 may supply D (6 bases each). The CDR3 runs 14 residues. V was cut by 7 bases and J by 5 bases, with 15 bases left in between. Germline V gives CDR1 SEHNR, CDR2 FQNEAQ (reference sequence). The CDR3 here is CASTSGASNNEQFF. As DNA, the CDR3 is TGTGCCAGCACCTCGGGGGCCAGTAACAATGAGCAGTTCTTC.

CDR3 sequence (DNA): TGTGCCAGCTCACCACAGGGAAACACCATATATTTT. This gives the protein CASSPQGNTIYF. V is TRBV18 and J is TRBJ1-3; the D is unclear. Trimming removed 1 base from V and 4 bases from J, with 2 bases in between. Germline-derived CDR1 and CDR2 are KGHSH and LQKENI. This CDR3 is built from 12 residues.

For the CDR3, the DNA is TGTGCCTGGGGCCGCGGGAGGCCAGCAGATACGCAGTATTTT. Translating it yields CAWGRGRPADTQYF. V gene TRBV30 combines with J gene TRBJ2-3; 8 bases agree with TRBD2. Losses at the gene ends were 5 bases for V and 4 bases for J; bases not matched to a gene: 8. CDR3 length: 14 residues. Per germline, CDR1 GTSNPN and CDR2 SVGIG (reference sequence). Drawing the rest from reference TRBV30 and TRBJ2-3, the complete variable domain is SQTIHQWPATLVQPVGSPLSLECTVEGTSNPNLYWYRQAAGRGLQLLFYSVGIGQISSEVPQNLSASRPQDRQFILSSKKLLLSDSGFYLCAWGRGRPADTQYFGPGTRLTVL.

The chain employs TRBV19 and TRBJ2-5, with TRBD2 identical over 13 bases. J lost 4 bases, V lost 4 bases, and 12 bases had no gene match. CDR1 and CDR2 (germline): LNHDA, SQIVND (reference sequence). The CDR3 length is 18 residues. CDR3 region: CASSKSPGLAGLGETQYF. DNA for the CDR3: TGTGCCAGTAGTAAGTCTCCGGGACTAGCGGGATTGGGAGAGACCCAGTACTTC.

The chain combines TRBV30 with TRBJ2-3; D gene uncertain. The V and J ends lost 0 bases and 5 bases respectively, with 3 bases between them. The CDR3 sequence is 11 residues long. Germline V gene sequence: CDR1 GTSNPN, CDR2 SVGIG (reference sequence). The CDR3 DNA follows: TGTGCCTGGAGTGTTCGAGATACGCAGTATTTT. Amino acids: CAWSVRDTQYF.

CDR3 residues: CASSEKASIRFF. The CDR3 bases are TGTGCCAGCAGTGAAAAAGCTAGCATTCGGTTCTTC. The V gene is TRBV2, the J gene TRBJ2-1, with a weak D call TRBD2 (5 bases). Trimming took off 2 bases at V and 15 bases at J, with 14 bases between the two ends. The CDR3 is 12 amino acids. The germline V gene has CDR1 SNHLY and CDR2 FYNNEI.

The genes are TRBV25-1 and TRBJ2-1, with 8 bases identical to TRBD2. The germline CDR1 and CDR2 sequences are MGHDK and SYGVNS. The CDR3 is made up of 15 amino acids. Unmatched junction bases numbered 14, after V lost 8 bases and J lost 8 bases. CDR3 sequence: CASDGGKREFYEQFF. DNA of the CDR3: TGTGCCAGCGACGGTGGGAAGCGGGAGTTTTATGAGCAGTTCTTC.

The rearrangement joins TRBV19 to TRBJ1-4; perhaps TRBD1 as D (5 bases). Germline CDR1 and CDR2: LNHDA and SQIVND (reference sequence). V shed 5 bases and J shed 2 bases, with 12 bases lying between them. The CDR3 runs to 15 residues. The CDR3 here is CASSPMTATNEKLFF. As DNA, the CDR3 is TGTGCCAGTAGTCCTATGACAGCTACTAATGAAAAACTGTTTTTT.

The chain links TRBV27 to TRBJ2-1, with 11 bases aligning to TRBD2. The CDR3 runs to 15 residues. Trimming took 5 bases from V and 10 from J; bases not matched to a gene: 10. Germline-derived CDR1 and CDR2 are MNHEY and SMNVEV (reference sequence). For the CDR3, the DNA is TGTGCCAGCAGTCCTATAGCGGGAGGGCATGGGGAGCAGTTCTTC. It encodes CASSPIAGGHGEQFF.

The chain joins TRBV28 to TRBJ2-7; 7 bases line up with TRBD1. Per germline, CDR1 MDHEN and CDR2 SYDVKM. The length of the CDR3 is 13 residues. Trimming cost V 6 bases and J 2 bases; bases outside gene matches: 4. As DNA, the CDR3 is TGTGCCAGCAGCCAGGACAGGCCCTACGAGCAGTACTTC. Residues: CASSQDRPYEQYF. The full variable domain, its missing parts supplied by reference TRBV28 and TRBJ2-7, is DVKVTQSSRYLVKRTGEKVFLECVQDMDHENMFWYRQDPGLGLRLIYFSYDVKMKEKGDIPEGYSVSREKKERFSLILESASTNQTSMYLCASSQDRPYEQYFGPGTRLTVT.

This clone appeared a single time. The chain is built from TRBV27 and TRBJ2-7; 10 bases fit TRBD2. CDR1 is MNHEY, CDR2 SMNVEV, per germline (reference sequence). CDR3 length equals 17 residues. V dropped 1 base and J dropped 1; count of bases not matched to a gene: 7. The CDR3 bases are TGTGCCAGCAGTTTATTTGGACTAGCGGATTCATCCTACGAGCAGTACTTC. Residues: CASSLFGLADSSYEQYF.

The chain recombines TRBV18 with TRBJ2-5; D uncertain. The germline CDR1 and CDR2 sequences are KGHSH and LQKENI. V lost 2 bases and J lost 1, with 8 bases in between. The CDR3 is made up of 14 amino acids. The CDR3 bases are TGTGCCAGCTCACCAGGCAGGACCCAAGAGACCCAGTACTTC. Protein: CASSPGRTQETQYF.

The CDR3 loop is CASSPQAMGTDTQYF. The CDR3 DNA sequence: TGTGCCAGCAGCCCTCAGGCGATGGGGACAGATACGCAGTATTTT. The V gene is TRBV7-9, the J gene TRBJ2-3; the D is unclear. Germline values: CDR1 SEHNR, CDR2 FQNEAQ (reference sequence). The V gene lost 5 bases and the J gene lost 3 bases, with 15 bases spanning the gap. The CDR3 length is 15 residues.

The chain combines TRBV30 with TRBJ2-1; D call uncertain. The CDR3 is made up of 14 amino acids. The ends were cut back, 3 bases at V and 9 bases at J, with 18 bases in the middle. Germline loops: CDR1 GTSNPN, CDR2 SVGIG (reference sequence). CDR3 in amino acids: CAWSGLMGGTEQFF. The CDR3 region has the DNA TGTGCCTGGAGCGGCCTTATGGGCGGCACTGAGCAGTTCTTC.

This clone was counted only a few times. The genes are TRBV5-1 and TRBJ2-7; 8 nucleotides line up with TRBD1. Trimming removed 0 bases from V and 2 bases from J; junction bases left unmatched: 1. Germline lookup yields CDR1 SGHRS and CDR2 YFSETQ. This CDR3 contains 14 residues. The DNA for the CDR3 is TGCGCCAGCAGCTTGGAACAGGGGGCCTACGAGCAGTACTTC. It translates to CASSLEQGAYEQYF.

This sequence joins TRBV5-3 and TRBJ2-1; D is uncertain. TRBV5-3 is flagged as an ORF with uncertain function. V was cut by 2 bases and J by 0 bases, with 9 bases left in between. CDR3 length equals 15 residues. CDR3 DNA sequence: TGTGCCAGAAGCTTTCGGCGGTTCTCCTACAATGAGCAGTTCTTC. It codes for CARSFRRFSYNEQFF.

The chain combines TRBV19 with TRBJ2-1; the D gene is possibly TRBD2 (6 bases). This CDR3 spans 15 amino acids. Trimming stripped 1 base from V and 9 bases from J, with 16 bases between. Germline-derived CDR1 and CDR2 are LNHDA and SQIVND (reference sequence). This chain's CDR3 is CASSIGASAMVEQFF. CDR3 DNA sequence: TGTGCCAGTAGTATAGGGGCTAGCGCCATGGTTGAGCAGTTCTTC.

V gene TRBV28 combines with J gene TRBJ2-2; the D gene is possibly TRBD2 (5 bases). Looked up from germline, CDR1 is MDHEN and CDR2 is SYDVKM. V was shortened by 0 bases and J by 2 bases, with 10 bases between the two germline ends. The CDR3 contains 16 residues. Written as DNA, the CDR3 is TGTGCCAGCAGTTTATGGGAGGACGTAAACACCGGGGAGCTGTTTTTT. Translated, it gives CASSLWEDVNTGELFF. Full variable domain (rest looked up from reference TRBV28 and TRBJ2-2): DVKVTQSSRYLVKRTGEKVFLECVQDMDHENMFWYRQDPGLGLRLIYFSYDVKMKEKGDIPEGYSVSREKKERFSLILESASTNQTSMYLCASSLWEDVNTGELFFGEGSRLTVL.

The rearrangement uses TRBV5-4 and TRBJ2-6; 9 positions agree with TRBD1. Germline lookup yields CDR1 SGHNT and CDR2 YYREEE (reference sequence). The CDR3 sequence is 19 residues long. The J segment lost 0 bases and the V segment lost 4 bases, leaving 11 bases of the junction unmatched. The CDR3 is CASSLPPLQGASGANVLTF. In nucleotides, the CDR3 is TGTGCCAGCAGCCTTCCCCCCCTACAGGGGGCCTCTGGGGCCAACGTCCTGACTTTC.

The genes are TRBV9 and TRBJ1-1, with a tentative D call TRBD1 (5 bases). The CDR3 has 15 residues. Trimming left V 4 bases short and J 5 bases short, with 18 bases between. Germline V gene lookup returns CDR1 SGDLS and CDR2 YYNGEE. In DNA, the CDR3 is TGTGCCAGCAGCACCCGGGGACGTAGGGGTACTGAAGCTTTCTTT. Encoded protein: CASSTRGRRGTEAFF.

The rearrangement uses TRBV27 and TRBJ2-1, with D tentatively TRBD2 (6 bases). The CDR3 is 15 amino acids. From germline, CDR1 is MNHEY and CDR2 SMNVEV (reference sequence). The V end was cut by 0 bases, the J end by 2 bases, with 8 bases between. CDR3 sequence reads: CASSLSWGAYNEQFF. CDR3 nucleotides: TGTGCCAGCAGTTTATCCTGGGGGGCCTACAATGAGCAGTTCTTC.

The chain uses TRBV19 and TRBJ1-1; D is ambiguous. The V and J ends lost 6 bases and 1 base respectively, with 9 bases between them. Germline loops: CDR1 LNHDA, CDR2 SQIVND (reference sequence). The CDR3 consists of 13 residues. The CDR3 spells CASSSQPNTEAFF. For the CDR3, the DNA is TGTGCCAGTAGCAGCCAGCCGAACACTGAAGCTTTCTTT.